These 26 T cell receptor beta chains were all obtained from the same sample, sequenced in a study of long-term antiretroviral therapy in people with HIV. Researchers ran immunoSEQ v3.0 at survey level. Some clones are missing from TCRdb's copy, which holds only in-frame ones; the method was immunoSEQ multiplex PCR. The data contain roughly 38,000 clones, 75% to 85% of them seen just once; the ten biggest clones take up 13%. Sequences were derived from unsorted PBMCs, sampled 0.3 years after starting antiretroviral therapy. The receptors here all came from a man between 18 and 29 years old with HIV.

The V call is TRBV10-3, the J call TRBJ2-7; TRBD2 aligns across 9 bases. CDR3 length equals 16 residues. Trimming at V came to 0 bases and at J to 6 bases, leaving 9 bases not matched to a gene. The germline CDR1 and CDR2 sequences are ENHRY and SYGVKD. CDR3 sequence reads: CAISESPSGVAAEQYF. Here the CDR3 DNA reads TGTGCCATCAGTGAGTCTCCTAGCGGGGTGGCGGCCGAGCAGTACTTC.

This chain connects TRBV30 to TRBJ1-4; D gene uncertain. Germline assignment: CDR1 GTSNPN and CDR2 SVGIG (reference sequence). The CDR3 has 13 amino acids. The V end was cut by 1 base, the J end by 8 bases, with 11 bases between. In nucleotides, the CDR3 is TGTGCCTGGAGTGGGGTTATTGAGGAAAAACTGTTTTTT. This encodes CAWSGVIEEKLFF.

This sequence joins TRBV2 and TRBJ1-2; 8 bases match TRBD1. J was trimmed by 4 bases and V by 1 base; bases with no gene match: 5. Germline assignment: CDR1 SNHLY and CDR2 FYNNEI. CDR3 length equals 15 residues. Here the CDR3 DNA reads TGTGCCAGCAGTGAAGGGACAGGGCACGGCTATGGCTACACCTTC. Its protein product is CASSEGTGHGYGYTF.

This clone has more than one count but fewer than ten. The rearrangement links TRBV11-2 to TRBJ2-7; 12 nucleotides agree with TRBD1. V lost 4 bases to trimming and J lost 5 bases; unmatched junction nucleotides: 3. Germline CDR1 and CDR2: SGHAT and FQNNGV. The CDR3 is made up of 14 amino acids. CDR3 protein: CASSSGQGAHEQYF. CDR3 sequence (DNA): TGTGCCAGCAGCTCGGGACAGGGGGCACACGAGCAGTACTTC.

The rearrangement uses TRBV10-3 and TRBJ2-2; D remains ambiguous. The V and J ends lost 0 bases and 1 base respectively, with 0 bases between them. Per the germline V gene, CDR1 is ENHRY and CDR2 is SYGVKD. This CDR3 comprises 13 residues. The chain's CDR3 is CAISESNTGELFF. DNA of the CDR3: TGTGCCATCAGTGAGTCGAACACCGGGGAGCTGTTTTTT.

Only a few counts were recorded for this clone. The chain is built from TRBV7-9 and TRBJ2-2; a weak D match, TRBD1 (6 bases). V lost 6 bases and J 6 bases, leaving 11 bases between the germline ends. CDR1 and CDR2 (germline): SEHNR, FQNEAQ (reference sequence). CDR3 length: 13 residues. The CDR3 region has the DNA TGTGCCAGCAGTTACAGGGTCCCCGGGGAGCTGTTTTTT. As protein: CASSYRVPGELFF.

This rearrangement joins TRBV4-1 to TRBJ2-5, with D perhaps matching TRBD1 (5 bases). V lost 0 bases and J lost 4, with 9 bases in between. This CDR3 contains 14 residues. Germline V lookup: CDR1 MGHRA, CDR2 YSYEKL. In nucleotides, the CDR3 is TGCGCCAGCAGCCAAGAGGCGCAGGGAGAGACCCAGTACTTC. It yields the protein CASSQEAQGETQYF.

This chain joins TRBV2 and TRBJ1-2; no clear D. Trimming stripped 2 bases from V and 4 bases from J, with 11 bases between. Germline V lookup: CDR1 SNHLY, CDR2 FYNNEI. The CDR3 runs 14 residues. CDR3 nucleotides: TGTGCCAGCAGTGAAACGGGAGGCTCCTATGGCTACACCTTC. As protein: CASSETGGSYGYTF.

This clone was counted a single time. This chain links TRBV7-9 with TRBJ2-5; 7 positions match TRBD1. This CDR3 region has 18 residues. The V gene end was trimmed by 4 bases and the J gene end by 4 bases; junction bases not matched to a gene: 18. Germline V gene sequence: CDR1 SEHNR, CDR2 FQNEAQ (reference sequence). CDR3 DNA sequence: TGTGCCAGCAGCTCATACAATCCCGCAGGGGGAAGAAGAGAGACCCAGTACTTC. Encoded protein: CASSSYNPAGGRRETQYF.

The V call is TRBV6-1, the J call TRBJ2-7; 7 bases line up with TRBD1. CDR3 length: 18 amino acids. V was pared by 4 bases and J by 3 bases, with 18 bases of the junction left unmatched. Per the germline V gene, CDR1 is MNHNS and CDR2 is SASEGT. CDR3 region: CASSGSRGQTTMFYEQYF. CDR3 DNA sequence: TGTGCCAGCAGTGGCTCGAGGGGACAGACCACTATGTTCTACGAGCAGTACTTC.

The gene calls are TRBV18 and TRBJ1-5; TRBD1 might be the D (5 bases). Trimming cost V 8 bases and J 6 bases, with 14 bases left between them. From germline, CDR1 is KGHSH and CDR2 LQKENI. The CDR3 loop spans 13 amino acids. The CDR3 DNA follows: TGTGCCAGCGCCGCAGGGACGAGTCAGCCCCAGCATTTT. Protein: CASAAGTSQPQHF.

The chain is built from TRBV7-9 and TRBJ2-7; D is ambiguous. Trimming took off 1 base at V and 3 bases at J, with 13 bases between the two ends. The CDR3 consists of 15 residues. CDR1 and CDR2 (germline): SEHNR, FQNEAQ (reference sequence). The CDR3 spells CASSLGFEQVYEQYF. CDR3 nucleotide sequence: TGTGCCAGCAGCTTAGGATTTGAACAAGTCTACGAGCAGTACTTC.

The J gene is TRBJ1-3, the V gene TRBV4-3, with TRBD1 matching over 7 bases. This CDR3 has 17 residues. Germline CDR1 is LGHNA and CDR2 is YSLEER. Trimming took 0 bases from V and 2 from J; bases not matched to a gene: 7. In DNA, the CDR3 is TGCGCCAGCAGCCAAGATCATGAGGGGGCGACTGGAAACACCATATATTTT. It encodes CASSQDHEGATGNTIYF.

DNA for the CDR3: TGTGCCAGCAGTGAAGGCGGGCAGGGGGCGCGGGGCTACACCTTC. It translates to CASSEGGQGARGYTF. The chain links TRBV6-1 to TRBJ1-2, with TRBD1 matching over 8 bases. The V and J ends lost 1 base and 8 bases, in that order; junction bases with no gene match: 9. Germline loops: CDR1 MNHNS, CDR2 SASEGT. The CDR3 loop spans 15 amino acids.

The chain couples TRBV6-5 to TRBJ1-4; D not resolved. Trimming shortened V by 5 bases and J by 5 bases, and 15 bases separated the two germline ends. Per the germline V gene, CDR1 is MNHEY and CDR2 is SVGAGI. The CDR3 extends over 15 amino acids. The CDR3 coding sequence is TGTGCCAGCAGTCGCTACGGATTCGCGAATGAAAAACTGTTTTTT. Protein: CASSRYGFANEKLFF.

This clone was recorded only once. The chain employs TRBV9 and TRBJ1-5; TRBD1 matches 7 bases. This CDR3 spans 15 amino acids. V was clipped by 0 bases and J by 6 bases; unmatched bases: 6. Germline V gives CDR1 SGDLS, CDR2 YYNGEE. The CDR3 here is CASSVGTGGVQPQHF. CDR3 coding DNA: TGTGCCAGCAGCGTAGGGACAGGTGGGGTTCAGCCCCAGCATTTT. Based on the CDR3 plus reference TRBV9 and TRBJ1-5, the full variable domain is DSGVTQTPKHLITATGQRVTLRCSPRSGDLSVYWYQQSLDQGLQFLIQYYNGEERAKGNILERFSAQQFPDLHSELNLSSLELGDSALYFCASSVGTGGVQPQHFGDGTRLSIL.

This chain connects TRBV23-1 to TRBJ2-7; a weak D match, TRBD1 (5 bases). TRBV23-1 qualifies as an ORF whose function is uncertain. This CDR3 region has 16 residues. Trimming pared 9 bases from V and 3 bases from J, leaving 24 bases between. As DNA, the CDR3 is TGCGCCAGGATTCCTTCGCAGGGCGGCCGCGACTACGAGCAGTACTTC. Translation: CARIPSQGGRDYEQYF.

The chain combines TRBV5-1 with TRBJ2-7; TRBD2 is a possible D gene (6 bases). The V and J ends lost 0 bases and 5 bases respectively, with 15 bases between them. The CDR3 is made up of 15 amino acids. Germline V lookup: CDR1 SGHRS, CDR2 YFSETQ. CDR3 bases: TGCGCCAGCAGCTTGGTCGCGGGGTCAGTTGACGAGCAGTACTTC. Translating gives CASSLVAGSVDEQYF.

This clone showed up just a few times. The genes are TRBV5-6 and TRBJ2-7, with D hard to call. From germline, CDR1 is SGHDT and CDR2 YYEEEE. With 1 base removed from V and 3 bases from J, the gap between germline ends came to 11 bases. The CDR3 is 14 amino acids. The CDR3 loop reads CASSLSGNYYEQYF. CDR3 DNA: TGTGCCAGCAGCTTGTCAGGAAACTACTACGAGCAGTACTTC. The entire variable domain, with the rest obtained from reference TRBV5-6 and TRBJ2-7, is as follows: DAGVTQSPTHLIKTRGQQVTLRCSPKSGHDTVSWYQQALGQGPQFIFQYYEEEERQRGNFPDRFSGHQFPNYSSELNVNALLLGDSALYLCASSLSGNYYEQYFGPGTRLTVT.

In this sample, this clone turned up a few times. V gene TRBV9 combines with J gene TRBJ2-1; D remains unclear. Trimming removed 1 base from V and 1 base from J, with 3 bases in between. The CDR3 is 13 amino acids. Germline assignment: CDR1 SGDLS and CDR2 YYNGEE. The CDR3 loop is CASSVWSYNEQFF. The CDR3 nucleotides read TGTGCCAGCAGCGTATGGTCCTACAATGAGCAGTTCTTC.

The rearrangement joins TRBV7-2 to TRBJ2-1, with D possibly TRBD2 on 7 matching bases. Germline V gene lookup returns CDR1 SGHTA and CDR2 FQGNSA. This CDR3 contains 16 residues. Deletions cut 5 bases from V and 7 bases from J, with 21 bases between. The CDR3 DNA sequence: TGTGCCAGCAGCCCCCGGGGGGCGGGAGAAGGAAATGAGCAGTTCTTC. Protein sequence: CASSPRGAGEGNEQFF. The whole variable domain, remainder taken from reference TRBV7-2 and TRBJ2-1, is GAGVSQSPSNKVTEKGKDVELRCDPISGHTALYWYRQSLGQGLEFLIYFQGNSAPDKSGLPSDRFSAERTGGSVSTLTIQRTQQEDSAVYLCASSPRGAGEGNEQFFGPGTRLTVL.

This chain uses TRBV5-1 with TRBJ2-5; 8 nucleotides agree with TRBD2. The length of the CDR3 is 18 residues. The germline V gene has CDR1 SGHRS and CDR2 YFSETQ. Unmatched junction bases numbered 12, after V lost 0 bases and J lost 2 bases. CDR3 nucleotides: TGCGCCAGCAGCTTGGAGATATCGGGGGGGCCTAGACAAGAGACCCAGTACTTC. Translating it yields CASSLEISGGPRQETQYF.

In DNA, the CDR3 is TGTGCCAGCAGCCTAAACAGGGTTTATAATTATTCACCCCTCCACTTT. It specifies CASSLNRVYNYSPLHF. The V call is TRBV13, the J call TRBJ1-6, with D tentatively TRBD1 (6 bases). The CDR3 totals 16 residues. Trimming removed 5 bases from V and 8 bases from J, with 19 bases in between. Germline lookup yields CDR1 PRHDT and CDR2 FYEKMQ (reference sequence).

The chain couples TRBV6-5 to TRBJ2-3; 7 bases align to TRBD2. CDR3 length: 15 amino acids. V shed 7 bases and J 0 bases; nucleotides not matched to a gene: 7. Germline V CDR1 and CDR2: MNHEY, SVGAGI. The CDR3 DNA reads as TGTGCCAGCAACCCAAGCGGGACTAGCACAGATACGCAGTATTTT. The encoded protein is CASNPSGTSTDTQYF.

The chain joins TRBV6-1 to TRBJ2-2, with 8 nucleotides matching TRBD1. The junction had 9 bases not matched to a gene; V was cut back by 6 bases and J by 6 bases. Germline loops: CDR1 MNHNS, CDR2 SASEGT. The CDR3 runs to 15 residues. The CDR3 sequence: CASRKSGGAAGELFF. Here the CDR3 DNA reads TGTGCCAGCAGGAAATCAGGGGGCGCAGCCGGGGAGCTGTTTTTT.

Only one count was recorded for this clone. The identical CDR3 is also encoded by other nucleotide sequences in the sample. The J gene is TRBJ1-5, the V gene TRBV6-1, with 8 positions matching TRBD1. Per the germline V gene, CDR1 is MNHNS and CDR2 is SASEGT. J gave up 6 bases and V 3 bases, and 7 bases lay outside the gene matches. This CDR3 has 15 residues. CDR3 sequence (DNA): TGTGCCAGCAGTGACGCGACAGGGGAGGGTCAGCCCCAGCATTTT. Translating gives CASSDATGEGQPQHF.